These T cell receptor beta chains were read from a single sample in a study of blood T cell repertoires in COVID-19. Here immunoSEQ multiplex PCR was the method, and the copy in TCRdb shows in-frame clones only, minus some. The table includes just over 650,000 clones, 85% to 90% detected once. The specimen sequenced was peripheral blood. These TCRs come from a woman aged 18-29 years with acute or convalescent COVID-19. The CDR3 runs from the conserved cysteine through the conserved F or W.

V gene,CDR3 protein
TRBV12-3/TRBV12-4,CASSHPGTEAFF
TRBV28,CASSLAGGQQFF
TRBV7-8,CASSLGTDLYGYTF
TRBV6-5,CASSYSYREGYGYTF
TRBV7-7,CASSLGPNSPLHF
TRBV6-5,CASTYRGPDTEAFF
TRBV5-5,CASSLGGRAGNTIYF
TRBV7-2,CASSGDRVDGYTF
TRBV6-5,CASSYPPGAFF
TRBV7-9,CASSPSGTGNGNTEAFF
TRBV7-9,CASSSQGLDQPQHF
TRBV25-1,CASSTSGANTGELFF
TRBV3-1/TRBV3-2,CASSRGLYPLTDTQYF
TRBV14,CASSPRQGGDTQYF
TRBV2,CASRVVETGDYEQYF
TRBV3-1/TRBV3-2,CASSHGGGGQPQHF
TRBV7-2,CASSTYIREKAFF
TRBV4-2,CASSHGGDYGYTF
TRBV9,CASSAAAGIYGYTF
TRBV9,CASSAEGRVYSF
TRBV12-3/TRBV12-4,CASSFRGSYEQYF
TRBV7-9,CASSLGDRAEKLFF
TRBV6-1,CASSDDPEAGELFF
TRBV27,CASRGWDRVKNTEAFF
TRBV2,CASKGADTEAFF
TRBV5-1,CASSPNAGTVYGYTF
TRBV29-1,CSVGRVLQPEAFF
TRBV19,CASSIRVGGIQYF
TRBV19,CASRSSQGNQPQHF
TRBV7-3,CASSTGLAAYNEQFF
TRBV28,CASSSQGVANIQYF
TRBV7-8,CASSPTPHRVGDEKLFF
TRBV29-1,CSVEEGDKNYGYTF
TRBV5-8,CASSLGRAGARGYTF
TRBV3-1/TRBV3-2,CASSQGGYEGNQPQHF
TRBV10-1,CASSEGGGQACGVSGNTIYF
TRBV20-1,CSASSARGSTEAFF
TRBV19,CASSIALTQFYEQYF